This T cell receptor (beta chain) derives from a study of a mutant IDH1 vaccine in newly diagnosed glioma. Time point described: baseline, week 1 (first vaccination visit). Treatment of the sample: pre-vaccination baseline after standard-of-care therapy. This CDR3 is 14 amino acids long. Germline CDR1 reads SEHNR; CDR2 reads FQNEAQ (reference sequence). Trimming cost V 1 base and J 6 bases, with 13 bases left between them. Profiling relied on immunoSEQ multiplex PCR, and the TCRdb table lists in-frame clones only, not all of them. Among more than 50,000 clones listed, about 86% were seen once. J is TRBJ2-7 and V is TRBV7-9, with D perhaps matching TRBD1 (6 bases). The source was PBMCs, collected from a glioma patient treated with radiotherapy, temozolomide or both. This sequence was found in a man aged 25-45 years with glioma. CDR3 bases: TGTGCCAGCAGCTTAGGGACAGTGAGGGGCGAGCAGTACTTC. Residues: CASSLGTVRGEQYF.